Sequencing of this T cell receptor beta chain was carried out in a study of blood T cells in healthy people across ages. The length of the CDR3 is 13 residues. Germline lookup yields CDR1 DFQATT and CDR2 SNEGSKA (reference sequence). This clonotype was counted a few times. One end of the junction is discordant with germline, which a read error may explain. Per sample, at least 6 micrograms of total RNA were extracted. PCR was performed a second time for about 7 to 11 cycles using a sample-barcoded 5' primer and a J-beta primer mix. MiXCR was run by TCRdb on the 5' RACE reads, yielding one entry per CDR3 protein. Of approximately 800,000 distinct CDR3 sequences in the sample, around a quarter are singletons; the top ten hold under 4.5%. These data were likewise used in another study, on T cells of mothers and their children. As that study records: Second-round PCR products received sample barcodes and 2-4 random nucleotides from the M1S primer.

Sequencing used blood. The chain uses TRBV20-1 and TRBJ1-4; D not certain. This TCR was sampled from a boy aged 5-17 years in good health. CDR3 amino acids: CSARRNVNGKLFF. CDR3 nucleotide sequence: TGCAGTGCTAGGAGAAATGTAAATGGAAAACTGTTTTTT.